Following are 14 T cell receptor beta chains from one sample sequenced in a study of T cells in Graves' hyperthyroidism and ophthalmopathy. Using RNA transcripts as the source, TCR beta CDR3 regions were amplified. The primer set for the first-round RT-PCR of the TCR CDR3 was HTBI. Using its own MiXCR run on the multiplex PCR reads, TCRdb lists one record per CDR3 protein. The profile shows about 740,000 distinct CDR3 sequences, around 13% of them singletons. Sequencing was carried out using blood. These receptors originate from a woman aged 18-29 years with Graves' hyperthyroidism.

This clonotype was detected ten times or more. The V call is TRBV5-4, the J call TRBJ1-5, with D possibly matching TRBD1 (5 bases). Deletions cut 0 bases from V and 3 bases from J, with 16 bases between. There are 17 residues in the CDR3. Germline loops: CDR1 SGHNT, CDR2 YYREEE (reference sequence). CDR3 DNA sequence: TGTGCCAGCAGCTTGGGGGGGGTCATCGGCAACAATCAGCCCCAGCATTTT. This encodes CASSLGGVIGNNQPQHF.

As regards this clonotype: A much larger clone is a single base away; this may be a read error. V and J are TRBV7-8 and TRBJ1-1; possibly TRBD1 for D (5 bases). CDR3 length: 17 residues. V lost 4 bases to trimming and J lost 1 base, with 19 bases between them. The V gene's germline CDR1 is SGHVS and CDR2 FQNEAQ. As DNA, the CDR3 is TGTGCCAGCAGCTCCTGGACAATAACCTTTAAGAACACTGAAGCTTTCTTT. It specifies CASSSWTITFKNTEAFF.

The V call is TRBV18, the J call TRBJ2-3; 10 bases are a match to TRBD2. Germline CDR1 is KGHSH and CDR2 is LQKENI. This CDR3 region has 16 residues. V lost 0 bases, J lost 4 bases, and 4 bases stayed unmatched. The CDR3 region is CASSPPGGLAADTQYF. The CDR3, as DNA: TGTGCCAGCTCACCACCGGGTGGACTAGCGGCAGATACGCAGTATTTT.

This clonotype was counted at least ten times. The V call is TRBV3-1, the J call TRBJ1-5, with a weak D call TRBD1 (6 bases). CDR1 and CDR2 (germline): LGHDT, YNNKEL (reference sequence). Trimming removed 0 bases at V and 5 bases at J, with 11 bases between. This CDR3 spans 15 amino acids. In DNA, the CDR3 is TGTGCCAGCAGCCAAGATCTTAGGGGGGATCAGCCCCAGCATTTT. Translating gives CASSQDLRGDQPQHF.

The chain employs TRBV7-8 and TRBJ2-6; D unclear. In germline, CDR1 is SGHVS, CDR2 FQNEAQ. The ends were cut back, 2 bases at V and 4 bases at J, with 9 bases in the middle. The CDR3 is made up of 15 amino acids. CDR3 sequence: CASSLLGRGANVLTF. In DNA, the CDR3 is TGTGCCAGCAGCTTATTGGGCCGGGGGGCCAACGTCCTGACTTTC.

This clonotype was seen ten or more times. This chain joins TRBV7-3 and TRBJ2-7, with 14 bases aligning to TRBD2. Unmatched junction bases numbered 15, after V lost 1 base and J lost 4 bases. The length of the CDR3 is 20 residues. Germline assignment: CDR1 SGHTA and CDR2 FQGTGA. CDR3 sequence: CASSLIRIRGLAGVSYEQYF. CDR3 nucleotide sequence: TGTGCCAGCAGCTTAATTCGGATCAGGGGACTAGCGGGAGTGAGTTACGAGCAGTACTTC. The full variable domain, its missing parts supplied by reference TRBV7-3 and TRBJ2-7, is GAGVSQTPSNKVTEKGKYVELRCDPISGHTALYWYRQSLGQGPEFLIYFQGTGAADDSGLPNDRFFAVRPEGSVSTLKIQRTERGDSAVYLCASSLIRIRGLAGVSYEQYFGPGTRLTVT.

V is TRBV14 and J is TRBJ2-3; perhaps TRBD2 as D (6 bases). This CDR3 region has 12 residues. Between the trimmed V and J ends, which lost 4 bases and 11 bases, there was a span of 13 bases. Germline lookup yields CDR1 SGHDN and CDR2 FVKESK. CDR3 nucleotides: TGTGCCAGCAGCCCGGGACTCCAAAGGCAGTATTTT. This sequence encodes CASSPGLQRQYF.

This clonotype was observed a few times. As the CDR3 is not closed by the conserved phenylalanine or tryptophan, this likely results from a read error. The chain has TRBV6-5 and TRBJ1-1; no firm D call. Germline CDR1 and CDR2: MNHEY and SVGAGI. Trimming pared 2 bases from V and 0 bases from J, leaving 4 bases between. The CDR3 has 13 amino acids. CDR3 DNA sequence: TGTGCCAGCAGTTACACTGTGAACACTGAAGCTTTCCTT. It specifies CASSYTVNTEAFL.

This clonotype was observed at least ten times. The V and J genes are TRBV20-1 and TRBJ2-1; 7 bases fit TRBD2. There are 15 residues in the CDR3. Trimming cost V 3 bases and J 7 bases; bases outside gene matches: 12. The germline CDR1 and CDR2 sequences are DFQATT and SNEGSKA (reference sequence). CDR3 nucleotides: TGCAGTGCTAGTGTGACTAGCAGTGTGGTAAATGAGCAGTTCTTC. The encoded protein is CSASVTSSVVNEQFF.

The genes are TRBV4-1 and TRBJ2-7; D ambiguous. The CDR3 length is 13 residues. Germline V gene data show CDR1 as MGHRA and CDR2 as YSYEKL. Trimming took 2 bases from V and 5 from J, leaving 10 bases between them. The CDR3 here is CASSQLLEHEQYF. The CDR3 coding sequence is TGCGCCAGCAGCCAACTATTAGAGCACGAGCAGTACTTC.

This clonotype was seen at least ten times. The rearrangement uses TRBV7-2 and TRBJ2-5; the D gene is possibly TRBD1 (6 bases). V lost 7 bases, J lost 1 base, and 10 bases lay in between. Germline V gene sequence: CDR1 SGHTA, CDR2 FQGNSA. The CDR3 covers 13 residues. CDR3 sequence reads: CASIQGSQETQYF. Written as DNA, the CDR3 is TGTGCCAGCATCCAGGGGAGCCAAGAGACCCAGTACTTC. Filled out from reference TRBV7-2 and TRBJ2-5, the complete variable domain reads GAGVSQSPSNKVTEKGKDVELRCDPISGHTALYWYRQSLGQGLEFLIYFQGNSAPDKSGLPSDRFSAERTGGSVSTLTIQRTQQEDSAVYLCASIQGSQETQYFGPGTRLLVL.

As DNA, the CDR3 is TGTGCCAGCACCCAGGGACTAGCGGGCACAGATACGCAGTATTTT. Translating it yields CASTQGLAGTDTQYF. The J gene is TRBJ2-3, the V gene TRBV7-9; 11 bases line up with TRBD2. Germline CDR1 reads SEHNR; CDR2 reads FQNEAQ (reference sequence). Unmatched junction bases numbered 4, after V lost 7 bases and J lost 1 base. The CDR3 has 15 amino acids.

The table lists this clonotype with many counts. The chain combines TRBV6-1 with TRBJ1-5; 7 nucleotides agree with TRBD1. This CDR3 comprises 14 residues. Germline V gives CDR1 MNHNS, CDR2 SASEGT. V lost 6 bases, J lost 2 bases, and 4 bases stayed unmatched. This chain's CDR3 is CASRADRGNQPQHF. The CDR3 DNA reads as TGTGCCAGCAGAGCAGACAGGGGCAATCAGCCCCAGCATTTT.

This clonotype was found a few times. The V and J genes are TRBV3-1 and TRBJ2-7; perhaps TRBD1 as D (6 bases). Germline V gene data show CDR1 as LGHDT and CDR2 as YNNKEL (reference sequence). Trimming took off 0 bases at V and 6 bases at J, with 12 bases between the two ends. The CDR3 is 14 amino acids. CDR3 amino acids: CASSQDSRGGEQYF. CDR3 bases: TGTGCCAGCAGCCAAGACAGCAGAGGGGGCGAGCAGTACTTC.